Described below is a single T cell receptor (beta chain) sequence and its context. The record originates from a study of control samples from healthy donors and cancer patients. Generated by immunoSEQ multiplex PCR, the TCRdb table keeps only in-frame clones and is missing some. The repertoire includes roughly 220,000 clones, roughly 94% of them detected once, and around 1.5% sits in the top ten. The CDR3 totals 11 residues. Trimming removed 3 bases at V and 8 bases at J, with 5 bases between. CDR1 MDHEN and CDR2 SYDVKM come from the germline V gene. This clonotype was obtained from a man between 50 and 59 years old in good health. Sequenced input: blood. V gene TRBV28 combines with J gene TRBJ2-1; D unclear. The CDR3 coding sequence is TGTGCCAGCAGTTTGTGGGATGAGCAGTTCTTC. Residues: CASSLWDEQFF. The full variable domain, its missing parts supplied by reference TRBV28 and TRBJ2-1, is DVKVTQSSRYLVKRTGEKVFLECVQDMDHENMFWYRQDPGLGLRLIYFSYDVKMKEKGDIPEGYSVSREKKERFSLILESASTNQTSMYLCASSLWDEQFFGPGTRLTVL.